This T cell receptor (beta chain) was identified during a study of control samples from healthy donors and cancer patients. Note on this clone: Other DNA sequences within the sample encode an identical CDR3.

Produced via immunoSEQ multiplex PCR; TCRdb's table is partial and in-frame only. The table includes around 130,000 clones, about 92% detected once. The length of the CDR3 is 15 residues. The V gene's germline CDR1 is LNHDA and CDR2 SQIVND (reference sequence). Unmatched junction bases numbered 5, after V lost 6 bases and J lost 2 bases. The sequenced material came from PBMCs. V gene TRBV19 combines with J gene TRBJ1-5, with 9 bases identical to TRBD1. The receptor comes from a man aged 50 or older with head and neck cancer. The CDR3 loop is CASSRTGGGNQPQHF. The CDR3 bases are TGTGCCAGTAGCCGTACAGGGGGCGGCAATCAGCCCCAGCATTTT.